These T cell receptor beta chains were read from a single sample in a study of blood T cell repertoires in COVID-19. Assay used: immunoSEQ multiplex PCR; TCRdb lists only in-frame clones, some missing. The sample has approximately 120,000 clones, approximately 89% seen once; the top ten hold roughly 4%. Sample: peripheral blood. The receptors originated from a human donor in a cohort sampled during active COVID-19. The CDR3 runs from the conserved cysteine through the conserved F or W. A D gene is named only where the DNA matches it firmly. Expanded clones get a size class; other rows say once, few or many, or leave the size out.

cdr3_length	clone_size	j_call	v_call	d_call	cdr3_aa	cdr3_nt
16	-	TRBJ2-1	TRBV11-2	-	CASSLRQGHFYNEQFF	TGTGCCAGCAGCTTAAGGCAGGGCCATTTCTACAATGAGCAGTTCTTC
16	-	TRBJ1-5	TRBV19	-	CASRTVGQGVGQPQHF	TGTGCCAGTAGAACGGTCGGCCAGGGTGTTGGTCAGCCCCAGCATTTT
13	-	TRBJ2-1	TRBV6-4	TRBD2	CASSDSLAGRRFF	TGTGCCAGCAGTGACTCGCTAGCGGGAAGAAGGTTCTTC
13	-	TRBJ2-1	TRBV7-9	-	CASSSPLHNEQFF	TGTGCCAGCAGCTCACCACTACACAATGAGCAGTTCTTC
14	-	TRBJ1-1	TRBV24-1	TRBD1	CATSAGGMNTEAFF	TGTGCCACCAGTGCAGGGGGCATGAACACTGAAGCTTTCTTT
14	-	TRBJ2-2	TRBV11-3	-	CASARLQGTGELFF	TGTGCCAGCGCCCGTCTCCAGGGAACCGGGGAGCTGTTTTTT
15	-	TRBJ1-2	TRBV28	-	CASSLSVRGNYGYTF	TGTGCCAGCAGTTTATCGGTTCGGGGAAACTATGGCTACACCTTC
13	-	TRBJ2-1	TRBV7-2	TRBD1	CASSLGTGGRGFF	TGTGCCAGCAGCTTAGGGACAGGGGGCAGGGGGTTCTTC
15	once	TRBJ2-7	TRBV11-2	TRBD2	CASSTEGLAGGEQYF	TGTGCCAGCAGCACCGAGGGACTAGCGGGGGGCGAGCAGTACTTC
14	few	TRBJ1-2	TRBV9	TRBD1	CASSVGGQSYGYTF	TGTGCCAGCAGCGTAGGGGGACAGTCCTATGGCTACACCTTC
15	-	TRBJ1-1	TRBV19	TRBD1	CASTPRTGKITEAFF	TGTGCCAGTACCCCCAGGACAGGTAAAATAACTGAAGCTTTCTTT
15	once	TRBJ1-4	TRBV5-4	TRBD1	CASSLSTGEVEKLFF	TGTGCCAGCAGCCTATCGACAGGGGAGGTTGAAAAACTGTTTTTT
15	-	TRBJ2-3	TRBV5-6	-	CASSLGLRGDNTQYF	TGTGCCAGCAGCTTGGGGCTGCGGGGCGATAATACGCAGTATTTT
11	-	TRBJ2-1	TRBV6-5	-	CASPLYNEQFF	TGTGCCAGCCCCCTCTACAATGAGCAGTTCTTC
16	once	TRBJ2-7	TRBV5-5	TRBD1	CASSETGDTRFYEQYF	TGTGCCAGCAGCGAAACAGGGGACACCAGGTTCTACGAGCAGTACTTC
17	-	TRBJ2-1	TRBV7-8	-	CASSLDLGAISYNEQFF	TGTGCCAGCAGCTTAGATCTGGGGGCGATTTCCTACAATGAGCAGTTCTTC
13	-	TRBJ2-7	TRBV24-1	TRBD1	CATRGTGKVGQYF	TGTGCCACCAGAGGGACAGGGAAGGTCGGGCAGTACTTC
15	-	TRBJ2-6	TRBV11-1	-	CASRQRGLGANVLTF	TGTGCCAGCAGACAAAGGGGTTTGGGGGCCAACGTCCTGACTTTC
17	-	TRBJ2-6	TRBV28	-	CASSPSQGFSGANVLTF	TGTGCCAGCAGTCCTTCACAGGGCTTCTCTGGGGCCAACGTCCTGACTTTC
14	-	TRBJ2-7	TRBV5-5	-	CASSLQGNTYEQYF	TGTGCCAGCAGCTTGCAGGGGAACACCTACGAGCAGTACTTC
13	-	TRBJ2-3	TRBV30	-	CAWSVEDWDTQYF	TGTGCCTGGAGTGTAGAGGATTGGGATACGCAGTATTTT
15	-	TRBJ1-1	TRBV7-2	TRBD1	CASSLSPTGGQAFTF	TGTGCCAGCAGCTTATCCCCGACAGGGGGCCAAGCTTTCACTTTT
14	-	TRBJ1-2	TRBV30	-	CAWGSAGALYGYTF	TGTGCCTGGGGTTCAGCAGGGGCCCTCTATGGCTACACCTTC
12	-	TRBJ1-2	TRBV7-2	-	CASRQDNYGYTF	TGTGCCAGCAGACAGGACAACTATGGCTACACCTTC
13	-	TRBJ2-5	TRBV5-4	-	CASSFSEGETQYF	TGTGCCAGCAGCTTTAGTGAGGGAGAGACCCAGTACTTC
14	-	TRBJ2-2	TRBV11-3	-	CASSFGGTTGELFF	TGTGCCAGCAGCTTCGGAGGGACTACCGGGGAGCTGTTTTTT
13	-	TRBJ2-2	TRBV6-4	-	CASRGEGAGELFF	TGTGCCAGCAGAGGGGAAGGGGCCGGGGAGCTGTTTTTT
18	-	TRBJ1-1	TRBV7-6	TRBD1	CASSLVVQGAGRDTEAFF	TGTGCCAGCAGCTTAGTAGTCCAGGGGGCGGGTAGGGACACTGAAGCTTTCTTT
15	-	TRBJ2-3	TRBV6-2/TRBV6-3	TRBD1	CASSDRDSHTDTQYF	TGTGCCAGCAGCGACCGGGACAGCCACACAGATACGCAGTATTTT
18	few	TRBJ2-3	TRBV4-3	TRBD2	CASSHETPLAGSPDTQYF	TGCGCCAGCAGCCACGAAACCCCACTAGCGGGATCGCCAGATACGCAGTATTTT
14	-	TRBJ2-7	TRBV10-3	-	CAISDRGSSYEQYF	TGTGCCATCAGTGACCGGGGTAGCTCCTACGAGCAGTACTTC
15	-	TRBJ2-3	TRBV5-8	TRBD2	CASSLELAGGHTQYF	TGTGCCAGCAGCTTGGAACTAGCGGGGGGCCATACGCAGTATTTT
13	-	TRBJ1-5	TRBV7-2	TRBD1	CASSGTVNQPQHF	TGTGCCAGCAGCGGGACAGTGAATCAGCCCCAGCATTTT
17	-	TRBJ1-6	TRBV5-5	-	CASSLVWVGVLDSPLHF	TGTGCCAGCAGCTTGGTGTGGGTAGGGGTCTTGGATTCACCCCTCCACTTT
15	once	TRBJ1-2	TRBV3-1/TRBV3-2	TRBD1	CASSQISRGLEGYTF	TGTGCCAGCAGCCAAATTTCCAGGGGGCTTGAGGGCTACACCTTC
19	-	TRBJ2-1	TRBV27	TRBD2	CASSMGLAGGLFTYNEQFF	TGTGCCAGCAGTATGGGACTAGCGGGGGGGCTTTTCACCTACAATGAGCAGTTCTTC
15	-	TRBJ2-3	TRBV25-1	-	CASSESSVGTDTQYF	TGTGCCAGCAGTGAATCATCGGTGGGCACAGATACGCAGTATTTT
14	-	TRBJ2-3	TRBV19	TRBD1	CASGGTGGTDTQYF	TGTGCCAGTGGGGGGACAGGGGGCACAGATACGCAGTATTTT
17	once	TRBJ2-2	TRBV9	-	CASSVGQGGGNTGELFF	TGTGCCAGCAGCGTAGGTCAGGGGGGCGGGAACACCGGGGAGCTGTTTTTT
17	-	TRBJ1-2	TRBV21-1	-	CASSKLLLQGVSRGYTF	TGTGCCAGCAGCAAACTACTACTACAGGGGGTGAGTCGTGGCTACACCTTC
19	-	TRBJ2-7	TRBV23-1	-	CASSQLRHYRCCRSYEQYF	TGCGCCAGCAGTCAACTGCGGCACTACCGATGTTGTAGATCCTACGAGCAGTACTTC
14	many	TRBJ2-7	TRBV27	-	CASSLSSGWDEQYF	TGTGCCAGCAGTTTATCGTCGGGATGGGACGAGCAGTACTTC
11	-	TRBJ1-2	TRBV7-7	-	CASIPNYGYTF	TGTGCCAGCATCCCCAATTATGGCTACACCTTC
14	-	TRBJ1-1	TRBV5-1	-	CASSLAGGVTEAFF	TGCGCCAGCAGCTTGGCGGGGGGCGTCACTGAAGCTTTCTTT
13	-	TRBJ1-1	TRBV29-1	-	CSVQTGVNTEAFF	TGCAGCGTTCAGACAGGTGTGAACACTGAAGCTTTCTTT
11	-	TRBJ2-1	TRBV6-5	TRBD1	CASTNRGDQFF	TGTGCCAGCACCAACAGGGGTGACCAGTTCTTC
14	-	TRBJ1-1	TRBV5-1	-	CASSSTSLRTEAFF	TGCGCCAGCAGCTCCACGTCCTTGAGAACTGAAGCTTTCTTT
14	-	TRBJ1-4	TRBV7-8	TRBD1	CASSSTGTHEKLFF	TGTGCCAGCAGCTCGACAGGGACTCATGAAAAACTGTTTTTT
10	-	TRBJ2-5	TRBV20-1	-	CSAARETQYF	TGCAGTGCTGCCCGGGAGACCCAGTACTTC
16	-	TRBJ1-6	TRBV28	-	CASSWAGEPYNSPLHF	TGTGCCAGCAGTTGGGCAGGGGAACCCTATAATTCACCCCTCCACTTT
14	-	TRBJ1-1	TRBV6-5	-	CASKKAGVIAEAFF	TGTGCCAGCAAAAAGGCAGGGGTTATCGCTGAAGCTTTCTTT
15	many	TRBJ2-1	TRBV27	-	CASSLSSPHYNEQFF	TGTGCCAGCAGTTTATCCAGTCCCCACTACAATGAGCAGTTCTTC
14	-	TRBJ2-5	TRBV30	-	CAWSVQAGRETQYF	TGTGCCTGGAGTGTACAGGCAGGGCGGGAGACCCAGTACTTC
13	-	TRBJ1-2	TRBV5-1	-	CASSLSQRNGYTF	TGCGCCAGCAGCTTGAGTCAGAGGAATGGCTACACCTTC
17	few	TRBJ1-2	TRBV19	-	CASSMVGRAGGVNGYTF	TGTGCCAGTAGTATGGTCGGTCGGGCGGGGGGTGTTAATGGCTACACCTTC
15	-	TRBJ2-1	TRBV6-6	-	CASRLIDDSYNEQFF	TGTGCCAGCAGGTTAATAGATGACTCCTACAATGAGCAGTTCTTC
15	-	TRBJ2-3	TRBV9	TRBD1	CASSVGTGGTDTQYF	TGTGCCAGCAGCGTAGGAACAGGGGGCACAGATACGCAGTATTTT
14	-	TRBJ1-1	TRBV7-2	-	CASSLGRGVTEAFF	TGTGCTAGCAGCCTGGGGCGGGGGGTCACTGAAGCTTTCTTT
13	-	TRBJ2-7	TRBV27	TRBD1	CASGDRDAYEQYF	TGTGCCAGCGGGGACAGGGACGCCTACGAGCAGTACTTC